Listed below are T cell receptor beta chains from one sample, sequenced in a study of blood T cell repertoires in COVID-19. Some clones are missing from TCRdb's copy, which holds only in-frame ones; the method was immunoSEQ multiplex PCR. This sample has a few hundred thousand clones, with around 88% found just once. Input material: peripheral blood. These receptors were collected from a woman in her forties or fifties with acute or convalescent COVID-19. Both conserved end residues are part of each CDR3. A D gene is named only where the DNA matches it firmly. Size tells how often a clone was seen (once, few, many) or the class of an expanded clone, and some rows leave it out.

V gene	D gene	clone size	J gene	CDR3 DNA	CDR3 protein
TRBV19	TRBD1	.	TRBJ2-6	TGTGCCAGTAGCCTCCGGGACAGGGAAGTCGCCCTGACTTTC	CASSLRDREVALTF
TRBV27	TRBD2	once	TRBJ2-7	TGTGCCAGCAGTGTCGGCCGTCGGACTAGCGGGAGTTACGAGCAGTACTTC	CASSVGRRTSGSYEQYF
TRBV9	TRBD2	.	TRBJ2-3	TGTGCCAGCAGCGATGCGGGGCGGGGGGTCATAGATACGCAGTATTTT	CASSDAGRGVIDTQYF
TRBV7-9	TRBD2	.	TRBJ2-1	TGTGCCAGCAGCTTAGGTTCTAGCGGGAGGGCCGAGCAGTTCTTC	CASSLGSSGRAEQFF
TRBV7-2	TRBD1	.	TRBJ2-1	TGTGCCAGCAGCTTCAGGACAGGGGATGGGAATGAGCAGTTCTTC	CASSFRTGDGNEQFF
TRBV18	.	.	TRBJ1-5	TGTGCCAGCTCACCACTCGGGGGGGGCATGGGCAATCAGCCCCAGCATTTT	CASSPLGGGMGNQPQHF
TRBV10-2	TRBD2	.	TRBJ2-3	TGCGCCAGCACCCGACGGGGGACTAGCGGGAGTTTAGATACGCAGTATTTT	CASTRRGTSGSLDTQYF
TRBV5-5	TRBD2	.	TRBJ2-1	TGTGCCAGCAGCTTTCGGTTCCCAAGCGGGACGGCTGAGCAGTTCTTC	CASSFRFPSGTAEQFF
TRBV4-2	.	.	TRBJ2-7	TGTGCCAGCAGCCAAGGTGGTACGGACTACTACGAGCAGTACTTC	CASSQGGTDYYEQYF
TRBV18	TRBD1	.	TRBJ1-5	TGTGCCAGCTCAGGACAGGGTAGCAATCAGCCCCAGCATTTT	CASSGQGSNQPQHF
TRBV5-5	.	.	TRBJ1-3	TGTGCCAGCAGTCGTGCGGGGAGGGCTAATACTCATGGAAACACCATATATTTT	CASSRAGRANTHGNTIYF
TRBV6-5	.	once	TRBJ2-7	TGTGCCAGCAGTTACTCGGAGAATTGGGTCGAGCAGTACTTC	CASSYSENWVEQYF
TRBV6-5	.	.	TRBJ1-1	TGTGCCAGCAGTTACCGGTCAAACACTGAAGCTTTCTTT	CASSYRSNTEAFF
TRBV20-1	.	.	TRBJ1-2	TGCAGTGCTGGCAGCGAGTATGGCTACACCTTC	CSAGSEYGYTF
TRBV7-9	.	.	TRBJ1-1	TGTGCCAGCAGCTATCCCGGGGGCACTGAAGCTTTCTTT	CASSYPGGTEAFF
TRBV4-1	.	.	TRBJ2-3	TGCGCCAGCAGCCAACCCACCGGGGGGCAGGCAGATACGCAGTATTTT	CASSQPTGGQADTQYF
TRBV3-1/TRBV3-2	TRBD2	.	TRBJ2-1	TGTGCCAGCACCCGGCGCGGCGGGAGCTACAATGAGCAGTTCTTC	CASTRRGGSYNEQFF
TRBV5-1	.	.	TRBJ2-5	TGCGCCAGCAGCCCCGGTGGTAGAGGTCAAGAGACCCAGTACTTC	CASSPGGRGQETQYF
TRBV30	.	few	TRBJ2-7	TGTGCCTGGAGTGTAGCGGTGGGGCAGTACTTC	CAWSVAVGQYF
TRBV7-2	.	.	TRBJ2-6	TGTGCCAGCAGTCGGAGCTCTGGGGCCAACGTCCTGACTTTC	CASSRSSGANVLTF
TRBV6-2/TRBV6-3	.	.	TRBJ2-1	TGTGCCAGCAGTTACTCGGTAGTCGCGGTAAGCTCCTACAATGAGCAGTTCTTC	CASSYSVVAVSSYNEQFF
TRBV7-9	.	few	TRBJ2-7	TGTGCCAGCAGCTCCCGGGCTCGGGGATACGAGCAGTACTTC	CASSSRARGYEQYF
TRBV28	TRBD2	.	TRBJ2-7	TGTGCCACCCACACTAGCGGTACCTACGAGCAGTACTTC	CATHTSGTYEQYF
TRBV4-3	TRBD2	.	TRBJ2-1	TGCGCCAGCAGCCAAGATTACCCCCTAGCGGTCTCCTACAATGAGCAGTTCTTC	CASSQDYPLAVSYNEQFF
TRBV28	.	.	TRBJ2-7	TGTGCCAGCAGTTCGGACAGTGAGGCCACCTACGAGCAGTACTTC	CASSSDSEATYEQYF
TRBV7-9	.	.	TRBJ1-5	TGTGCCAGCAGCTTAGGGGCAGGGGATCAGCCCCAGCATTTT	CASSLGAGDQPQHF
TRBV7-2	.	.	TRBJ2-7	TGTGCCAGCAGCTTAGTAGCGAGAACGAACGAGCAGTACTTC	CASSLVARTNEQYF
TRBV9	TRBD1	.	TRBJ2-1	TGTGCCAGCAGCGTAGCTCGGGGACAGGGATATGCCTACGATGAGCAGTTCTTC	CASSVARGQGYAYDEQFF
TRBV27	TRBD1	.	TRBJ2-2	TGTGCCAGCAGTAACCCCACCACCCTCAGGGGGTTGACCACCGGGGAGCTGTTTTTT	CASSNPTTLRGLTTGELFF
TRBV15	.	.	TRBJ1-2	TGTGCCACCAGCAGAGACAGGGTAGGCTATGGCTACACCTTC	CATSRDRVGYGYTF
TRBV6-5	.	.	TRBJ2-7	TGTGCCAGCAGTTACTCGCGATTATACGAGCAGTACTTC	CASSYSRLYEQYF
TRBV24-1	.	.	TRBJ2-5	TGTGCCACCAGTGATATAGTTTCAGAGACCCAGTACTTC	CATSDIVSETQYF
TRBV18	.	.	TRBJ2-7	TGTGCCAGCTCCCCGACAGGATTGTCCTACGAGCAGTACTTC	CASSPTGLSYEQYF
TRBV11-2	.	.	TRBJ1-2	TGTGCCAGCAGCTTAGGGGGGCCGGGCAACTATGGCTACACCTTC	CASSLGGPGNYGYTF
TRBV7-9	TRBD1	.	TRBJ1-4	TGTGCCAGCAGCCGAGGACAGGGGGCAACTAATGAAAAACTGTTTTTT	CASSRGQGATNEKLFF
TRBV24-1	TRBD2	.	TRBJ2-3	TGTGCCACCAGTGATTGGACTAGCGGGAGCTCAGATACGCAGTATTTT	CATSDWTSGSSDTQYF
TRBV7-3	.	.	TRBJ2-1	TGTGCCAGCAGCTTAATGGGAGGCTCCTACAATGAGCAGTTCTTC	CASSLMGGSYNEQFF
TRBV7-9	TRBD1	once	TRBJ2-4	TGTGCCAGCAGCCCTGGGACAGGGGATCTCGGGGTTCAGTACTTC	CASSPGTGDLGVQYF
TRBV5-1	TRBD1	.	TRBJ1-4	TGCGCCAGCAGCTCCGGACAGGGTATGGCTAATGAAAAACTGTTTTTT	CASSSGQGMANEKLFF
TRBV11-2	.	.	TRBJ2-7	TGTGCCAGCAGCTTAATGGTAACGGGGGGCTTATACGAGCAGTACTTC	CASSLMVTGGLYEQYF
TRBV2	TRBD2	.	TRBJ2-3	TGTGCCAGCAGTGAAGTAGTGAGCGGGGCGGGAGGAGCCGAAGATACGCAGTATTTT	CASSEVVSGAGGAEDTQYF
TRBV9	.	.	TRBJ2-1	TGTGCCAGCACTTATTCGGGATGGACTAACACGAATGAGCAGTTCTTC	CASTYSGWTNTNEQFF
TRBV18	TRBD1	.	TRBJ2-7	TGTGCCAGCTCAACCAGCATCGGACAGGGGTTCTTACGGCGCGAGCAGTACTTC	CASSTSIGQGFLRREQYF
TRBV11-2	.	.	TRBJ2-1	TGTGCCAGCAGCTTAGTTCGCGGCACTTCCTACAATGAGCAGTTCTTC	CASSLVRGTSYNEQFF
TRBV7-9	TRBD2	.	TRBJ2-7	TGTGCCAGCAGCTTAGGGACTAGCGGGAATAAAGCCTACGAGCAGTACTTC	CASSLGTSGNKAYEQYF
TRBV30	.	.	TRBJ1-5	TGTGCCTGGAGTATGGGGGCCTTTTATCAGCCCCAGCATTTT	CAWSMGAFYQPQHF
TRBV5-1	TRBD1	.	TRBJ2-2	TGCGCCAGCAGCCCTGGGGACAGCCTTATGGGCACCGGGGAGCTGTTTTTT	CASSPGDSLMGTGELFF
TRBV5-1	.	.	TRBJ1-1	TGCGCCAGCAGCTTGGGGCCTAGGGGAAGGGGAAATACTGAAGCTTTCTTT	CASSLGPRGRGNTEAFF
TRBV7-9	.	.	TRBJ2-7	TGTGCCAGCAGCTTACCTGGACTTGCTCGAGAGCAGTACTTC	CASSLPGLAREQYF
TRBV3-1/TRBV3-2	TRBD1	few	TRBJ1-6	TGTGCCAGCAGCCACAAGGGGGCGCATAATTCACCCCTCCACTTT	CASSHKGAHNSPLHF
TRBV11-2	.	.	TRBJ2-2	TGTGCCAGCAGCCCAGATTTCGTGTCAGGCACCGGGGAGCTGTTTTTT	CASSPDFVSGTGELFF
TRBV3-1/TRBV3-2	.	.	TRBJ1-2	TGTGCCAGCAGCCAAAAAACCCGATCCTACGGGTGGGGGCTTGGCTACACCTTC	CASSQKTRSYGWGLGYTF